This T cell receptor (beta chain) stems from a study of OX40 agonist ivuxolimab in advanced cancers. About the study: At 82.7% male, the cohort had a mean age of 60 years, ranging from about 23 to 79.

This CDR3 is 13 amino acids long. Germline lookup yields CDR1 MNHEY and CDR2 SMNVEV (reference sequence). The V gene end was trimmed by 3 bases and the J gene end by 12 bases; junction bases not matched to a gene: 7. Of note for this clone: Antigen unknown.

Only in-frame clones appear in the TCRdb table, and some are missing; sequencing was by immunoSEQ multiplex PCR. The sample has about 93,000 clones, 92% seen once. Notes on the study in general: The study observed clonal expansion of CD4+ and CD8+ blood T cells by week 6 at 0.1 to 3.0 mg/kg.

The specimen comprised CD4+ or CD8+ T cells sorted from blood, sampled in a trial of the OX40 agonist ivuxolimab. The source is an adult with an advanced solid tumor such as melanoma, head and neck, liver or kidney cancer. The genes are TRBV27 and TRBJ2-1, with 8 bases fitting TRBD2. The CDR3: CASSFGAGGGQFF. The CDR3, as DNA: TGTGCCAGCAGTTTTGGTGCGGGGGGAGGGCAGTTCTTC.